Below are 6 T cell receptor beta chains sequenced from a single sample in a study of blood T cell repertoires in COVID-19. Only in-frame clones appear in the TCRdb table, and some are missing; sequencing was by immunoSEQ multiplex PCR. The repertoire holds 200,000 to 250,000 clones, with roughly 89% as singletons. Specimen: peripheral blood. The receptors shown here come from a man aged 30 to 39 who had recovered from COVID-19.

This clone was picked up one time. V usage is TRBV28 and J usage is TRBJ1-2; D is unresolved. Per the germline V gene, CDR1 is MDHEN and CDR2 is SYDVKM. The CDR3 is made up of 12 amino acids. V was cut by 10 bases and J by 0 bases, with 9 bases left in between. The CDR3 DNA reads TGTGCCACCCTCCCCGCTAACTATGGCTACACCTTC. It is translated as CATLPANYGYTF.

The chain recombines TRBV11-2 with TRBJ2-1, with TRBD2 matching 14 bases. This CDR3 is 15 amino acids long. Trimming cost V 5 bases and J 7 bases; bases outside gene matches: 4. The V gene's germline CDR1 is SGHAT and CDR2 FQNNGV. CDR3 residues: CASSGRTSGGNEQFF. The CDR3 DNA reads as TGTGCCAGCAGCGGTAGGACTAGCGGGGGGAATGAGCAGTTCTTC.

The chain recombines TRBV7-2 with TRBJ2-2; D is unresolved. The CDR3 extends over 13 amino acids. Germline assignment: CDR1 SGHTA and CDR2 FQGNSA. Trimming took 2 bases from V and 6 from J, leaving 7 bases between them. CDR3: CASSLRSAGELFF. The CDR3 nucleotides are TGTGCCAGCAGCTTAAGGAGTGCCGGGGAGCTGTTTTTT.

The V call is TRBV19, the J call TRBJ1-5, with 8 bases identical to TRBD1. V trimming: 2 bases; J trimming: 2 bases; junction bases outside the gene matches: 14. Looked up from germline, CDR1 is LNHDA and CDR2 is SQIVND (reference sequence). CDR3 length: 19 residues. CDR3 amino acids: CASSIFPPDREGGNQPQHF. The CDR3 DNA reads TGTGCCAGTAGTATATTCCCCCCGGACAGGGAGGGCGGCAATCAGCCCCAGCATTTT.

The chain employs TRBV29-1 and TRBJ2-7, with D hard to call. Trimming removed 4 bases at V and 6 bases at J, with 10 bases between. The germline V gene has CDR1 SQVTM and CDR2 ANQGSEA. The CDR3 has 11 residues. The CDR3 nucleotides read TGCAGCGTTGGGTCGTCGGGCGAGCAGTACTTC. Translating gives CSVGSSGEQYF.

The CDR3 DNA is TGTGCCAGCAGCTCAGACAGGCCCACCTATTCTTCCCAAGAGACCCAGTACTTC. It translates to CASSSDRPTYSSQETQYF. V and J are TRBV7-9 and TRBJ2-5; TRBD1 is a possible D gene (6 bases). CDR3 length: 18 amino acids. The V end was cut by 4 bases, the J end by 1 base, with 22 bases between. Per germline, CDR1 SEHNR and CDR2 FQNEAQ (reference sequence).